This passage covers 5 T cell receptor beta chains from one sample sequenced in a study of OX40 agonist ivuxolimab in advanced cancers. Clones were sequenced by immunoSEQ multiplex PCR, and TCRdb holds only the in-frame ones, with some missing. The sample holds almost 85,000 clones; nearly 95% are singletons and the top ten take about 11%. The sequencing here drew on CD4+ or CD8+ T cells sorted from blood, taken in a trial of the OX40 agonist ivuxolimab. All receptors come from an adult with an advanced solid tumor such as melanoma, head and neck, liver or kidney cancer.

The CDR3 nucleotides are TGTGCCAGCTCACCACCGATCCAGGGGCAGGGTGAGCAGTTCTTC. It encodes CASSPPIQGQGEQFF. The rearrangement links TRBV18 to TRBJ2-1, with D perhaps TRBD1 (6 bases). Germline V lookup: CDR1 KGHSH, CDR2 LQKENI. Trimming took off 0 bases at V and 9 bases at J, with 15 bases between the two ends. The CDR3 runs to 15 residues. Variable domain in full (rest from reference TRBV18 and TRBJ2-1): NAGVMQNPRHLVRRRGQEARLRCSPMKGHSHVYWYRQLPEEGLKFMVYLQKENIIDESGMPKERFSAEFPKEGPSILRIQQVVRGDSAAYFCASSPPIQGQGEQFFGPGTRLTVL.

The genes are TRBV6-1 and TRBJ1-5; no clear D. Germline CDR1 and CDR2: MNHNS and SASEGT. With 1 base removed from V and 0 bases from J, the gap between germline ends came to 13 bases. The CDR3 loop spans 17 amino acids. CDR3: CASSEGVEGYSNQPQHF. As DNA, the CDR3 is TGTGCCAGCAGTGAAGGGGTCGAGGGATATAGCAATCAGCCCCAGCATTTT.

The chain joins TRBV11-2 to TRBJ2-7; unclear D gene. The V and J ends lost 0 bases and 2 bases respectively, with 5 bases between them. CDR1 SGHAT and CDR2 FQNNGV come from the germline V gene. The CDR3 is 13 residues long. The CDR3 region has the DNA TGTGCCAGCAGCTTAGAACTTGCCTACGAGCAGTACTTC. Protein: CASSLELAYEQYF.

The chain recombines TRBV9 with TRBJ2-7, with 7 bases lining up with TRBD1. Losses at the gene ends were 2 bases for V and 1 base for J; bases not matched to a gene: 9. Germline values: CDR1 SGDLS, CDR2 YYNGEE. The CDR3 loop spans 16 amino acids. The CDR3 DNA reads as TGTGCCAGCAGCGTGAGTGACAGGGCGATATCCTACGAGCAGTACTTC. Translation gives CASSVSDRAISYEQYF.

The V and J genes are TRBV27 and TRBJ2-7; D possibly uses TRBD1 or TRBD2 (5 bases each). The germline V and J ends were trimmed by 2 bases and 6 bases, with 8 bases remaining between them. The CDR3 totals 12 residues. Germline values: CDR1 MNHEY, CDR2 SMNVEV (reference sequence). The CDR3 loop reads CASSLGGSEQYF. Here the CDR3 DNA reads TGTGCCAGCAGTTTAGGGGGATCCGAGCAGTACTTC.